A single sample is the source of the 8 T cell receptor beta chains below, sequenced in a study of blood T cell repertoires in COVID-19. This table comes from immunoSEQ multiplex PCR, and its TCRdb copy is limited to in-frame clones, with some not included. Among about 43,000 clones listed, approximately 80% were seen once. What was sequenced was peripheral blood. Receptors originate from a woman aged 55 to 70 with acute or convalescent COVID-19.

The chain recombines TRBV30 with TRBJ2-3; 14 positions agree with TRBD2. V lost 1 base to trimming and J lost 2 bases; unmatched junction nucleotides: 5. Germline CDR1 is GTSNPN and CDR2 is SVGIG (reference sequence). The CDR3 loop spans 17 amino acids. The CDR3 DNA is TGTGCCTGGAGTGGACTAGCGGGGGGGCCAAACACAGATACGCAGTATTTT. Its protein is CAWSGLAGGPNTDTQYF.

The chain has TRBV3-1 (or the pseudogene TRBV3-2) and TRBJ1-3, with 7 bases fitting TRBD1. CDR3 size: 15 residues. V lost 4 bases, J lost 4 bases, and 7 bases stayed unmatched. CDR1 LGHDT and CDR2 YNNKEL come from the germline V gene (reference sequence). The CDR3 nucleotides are TGTGCCAGCAGCCTGGGACAGCAAACGGGAAACACCATATATTTT. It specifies CASSLGQQTGNTIYF.

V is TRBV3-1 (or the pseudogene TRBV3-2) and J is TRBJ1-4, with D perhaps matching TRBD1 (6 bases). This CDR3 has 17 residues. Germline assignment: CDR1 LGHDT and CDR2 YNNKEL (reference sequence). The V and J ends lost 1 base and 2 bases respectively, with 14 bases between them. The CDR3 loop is CASSQAPTGYTNEKLFF. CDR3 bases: TGTGCCAGCAGCCAAGCCCCCACAGGGTATACTAATGAAAAACTGTTTTTT.

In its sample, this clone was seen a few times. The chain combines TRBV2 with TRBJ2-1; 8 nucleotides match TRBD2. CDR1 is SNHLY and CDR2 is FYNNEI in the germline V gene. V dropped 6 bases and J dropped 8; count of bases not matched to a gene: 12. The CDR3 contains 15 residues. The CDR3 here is CASSPAAGAGDEQFF. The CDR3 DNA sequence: TGTGCCAGCAGCCCCGCAGCGGGGGCCGGGGATGAGCAGTTCTTC. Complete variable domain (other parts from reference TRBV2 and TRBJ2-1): EPEVTQTPSHQVTQMGQEVILRCVPISNHLYFYWYRQILGQKVEFLVSFYNNEISEKSEIFDDQFSVERPDGSNFTLKIRSTKLEDSAMYFCASSPAAGAGDEQFFGPGTRLTVL.

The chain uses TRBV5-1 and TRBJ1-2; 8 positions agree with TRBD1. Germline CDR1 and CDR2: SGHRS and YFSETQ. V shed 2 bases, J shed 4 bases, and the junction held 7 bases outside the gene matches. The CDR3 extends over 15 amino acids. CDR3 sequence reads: CASSFGGTGIYGYTF. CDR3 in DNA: TGCGCCAGCAGCTTTGGTGGGACAGGAATCTATGGCTACACCTTC.

As DNA, the CDR3 is TGCGCCAGCAGCCTCCGGGACAGTGAACCTGGAAACACCATATATTTT. The encoded protein is CASSLRDSEPGNTIYF. The V gene is TRBV5-1, the J gene TRBJ1-3; 7 positions match TRBD1. V was clipped by 4 bases and J by 2 bases; unmatched bases: 9. The CDR3 has 16 amino acids. Germline lookup yields CDR1 SGHRS and CDR2 YFSETQ.

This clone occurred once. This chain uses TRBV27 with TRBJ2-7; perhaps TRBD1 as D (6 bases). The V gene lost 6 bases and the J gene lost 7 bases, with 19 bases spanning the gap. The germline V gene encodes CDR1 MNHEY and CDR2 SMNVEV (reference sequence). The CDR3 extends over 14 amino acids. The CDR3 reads CASRQGPRLGEQYF. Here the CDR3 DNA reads TGTGCCAGCAGGCAGGGGCCCCGCTTGGGAGAGCAGTACTTC.

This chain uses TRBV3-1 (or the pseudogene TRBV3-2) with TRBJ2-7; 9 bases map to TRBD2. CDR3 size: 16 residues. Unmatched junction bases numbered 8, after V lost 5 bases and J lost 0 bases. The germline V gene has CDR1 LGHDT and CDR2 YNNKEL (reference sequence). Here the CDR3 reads CASSTYSGGSSYEQYF. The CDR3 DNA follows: TGTGCCAGCAGCACCTATAGCGGGGGAAGCTCCTACGAGCAGTACTTC.